This T cell receptor (beta chain) was profiled in a study of T cell responses to AZD1222 COVID-19 vaccine. Combined were second doses at about 4 or about 12 weeks. This clone has a handful of counts. As yet, its antigen is unknown. Study results and limitations: Dominant CD4 TCR responses targeted spike regions 160-218 and 743-854.

Germline V gene lookup returns CDR1 MNHEY and CDR2 SVGAGI. This CDR3 has 14 residues. Trimming at V came to 4 bases and at J to 4 bases, leaving 4 bases not matched to a gene. TCRdb's table, derived via immunoSEQ multiplex PCR, lists solely in-frame clones and lacks some. Of about 140,000 clones detected, more than 75% appear once; the ten largest clones hold over 3%. This receptor was taken from an adult who received the AZD1222 COVID-19 vaccine. The genes are TRBV6-5 and TRBJ2-7; 10 nucleotides match TRBD2. The specimen comprised peripheral blood, sampled 28 days after the second AZD1222 dose. Here the CDR3 reads CASSLVAGGYEQYF. CDR3 DNA: TGTGCCAGCAGTTTAGTAGCGGGAGGTTACGAGCAGTACTTC.